The next 5 T cell receptor beta chains were all read from a single sample in a study of cytomegalovirus exposure and HLA in healthy donors. Sequencing used immunoSEQ multiplex PCR; TCRdb keeps in-frame clones, though not all of them. The sample has roughly 60,000 clones, more than 85% seen once. What was sequenced was PBMCs. The receptors were gathered from a woman in her twenties or thirties in good health and CMV-seronegative.

This rearrangement joins TRBV5-1 to TRBJ2-7; 12 nucleotides line up with TRBD1. Germline values: CDR1 SGHRS, CDR2 YFSETQ. The V and J ends lost 0 bases and 7 bases, in that order; junction bases with no gene match: 5. The length of the CDR3 is 15 residues. In nucleotides, the CDR3 is TGCGCCAGCAGCTTGGAGGGACAGGGGGCAGAAGAGCAGTACTTC. The encoded protein is CASSLEGQGAEEQYF.

This chain uses TRBV28 with TRBJ2-7; 11 nucleotides agree with TRBD2. The germline gives CDR1 MDHEN, CDR2 SYDVKM. The CDR3 runs 16 residues. V was clipped by 4 bases and J by 3 bases; unmatched bases: 8. CDR3 coding DNA: TGTGCCAGCAGTTACCCGACTAGCGGGGCCATCTACGAGCAGTACTTC. It specifies CASSYPTSGAIYEQYF.

The rearrangement uses TRBV5-5 and TRBJ2-3; the match to TRBD1 covers 8 bases. The CDR3 is made up of 16 amino acids. V was pared by 3 bases and J by 0 bases, with 6 bases of the junction left unmatched. The germline CDR1 and CDR2 sequences are SGHKS and YYEKEE (reference sequence). CDR3 in amino acids: CASSYGDRGSTDTQYF. Written as DNA, the CDR3 is TGTGCCAGCAGCTACGGAGACAGGGGAAGCACAGATACGCAGTATTTT.

The chain couples TRBV7-8 to TRBJ1-5, with D possibly matching TRBD1 (5 bases). The CDR3 extends over 13 amino acids. The germline V and J ends were trimmed by 5 bases and 11 bases, with 16 bases remaining between them. Germline CDR1 is SGHVS and CDR2 is FQNEAQ. As DNA, the CDR3 is TGTGCCAGCAGCGTCACCGGAGCGGGGGCCCAGCATTTT. Encoded protein: CASSVTGAGAQHF.

The chain has TRBV29-1 and TRBJ2-5; a weak D match, TRBD1 (6 bases). The CDR3 loop spans 13 amino acids. V was trimmed by 4 bases and J by 0 bases, leaving 9 bases between them. The V gene's germline CDR1 is SQVTM and CDR2 ANQGSEA. The CDR3 loop reads CSVGTGYQETQYF. The DNA of the CDR3 is TGCAGCGTTGGCACAGGGTACCAAGAGACCCAGTACTTC.